Listed here are 22 T cell receptor beta chains from one sample, sequenced in a study of blood T cell repertoires in COVID-19. Sequenced by immunoSEQ multiplex PCR; TCRdb stores in-frame clones only, minus some. The sample has about 140,000 clones; 70% to 90% are singletons. The specimen was peripheral blood. These receptors came from a human donor in a cohort sampled during active COVID-19.

J is TRBJ2-7 and V is TRBV28; D not certain. The V end was cut by 1 base, the J end by 1 base, with 8 bases between. Germline assignment: CDR1 MDHEN and CDR2 SYDVKM. This CDR3 is 14 amino acids long. CDR3 in amino acids: CASSLFPRSYEQYF. CDR3 nucleotides: TGTGCCAGCAGTTTATTTCCCAGATCCTACGAGCAGTACTTC. Based on the CDR3 plus reference TRBV28 and TRBJ2-7, the full variable domain is DVKVTQSSRYLVKRTGEKVFLECVQDMDHENMFWYRQDPGLGLRLIYFSYDVKMKEKGDIPEGYSVSREKKERFSLILESASTNQTSMYLCASSLFPRSYEQYFGPGTRLTVT.

This clone was seen a handful of times. The chain recombines TRBV10-2 with TRBJ1-2; no definite D call. The germline CDR1 and CDR2 sequences are WSHSY and SAAADI. The CDR3 consists of 13 residues. The germline V and J ends were trimmed by 0 bases and 4 bases, with 6 bases remaining between them. The chain's CDR3 is CASSESRPYGYTF. Here the CDR3 DNA reads TGCGCCAGCAGTGAGTCGAGGCCCTATGGCTACACCTTC.

This clone was observed once. This sequence joins TRBV5-1 and TRBJ1-1; D perhaps matches TRBD1 (6 bases). The CDR3 has 14 amino acids. Between the trimmed V and J ends, which lost 3 bases and 0 bases, there was a span of 9 bases. The germline V gene has CDR1 SGHRS and CDR2 YFSETQ. The DNA of the CDR3 is TGCGCCAGCAGCTCCGGGGACATGAACACTGAAGCTTTCTTT. It is translated as CASSSGDMNTEAFF.

The chain is built from TRBV27 and TRBJ1-1, with D possibly TRBD1 on 5 matching bases. Trimming left V 3 bases short and J 4 bases short, with 9 bases between. This CDR3 contains 13 residues. Per germline, CDR1 MNHEY and CDR2 SMNVEV (reference sequence). CDR3 in amino acids: CASSFRDFTEAFF. The CDR3 DNA reads as TGTGCCAGCAGTTTCAGGGATTTCACTGAAGCTTTCTTT.

The V gene is TRBV28, the J gene TRBJ1-4; D gene ambiguous. CDR1 is MDHEN and CDR2 is SYDVKM in the germline V gene. CDR3 length: 14 residues. V lost 3 bases, J lost 14 bases, and 19 bases lay in between. The CDR3 sequence is CASSLGRPPKRLFF. CDR3 DNA sequence: TGTGCCAGCAGTTTGGGCAGGCCGCCTAAAAGGCTGTTTTTT.

V and J are TRBV15 and TRBJ1-1, with 10 bases identical to TRBD1. V trimming: 3 bases; J trimming: 0 bases; junction bases outside the gene matches: 10. Per germline, CDR1 LNHNV and CDR2 YYDKDF (reference sequence). The CDR3 is made up of 18 amino acids. CDR3 sequence: CATSRGRGQGGLNTEAFF. The CDR3 region has the DNA TGTGCCACCAGCAGGGGAAGAGGACAGGGGGGGTTGAACACTGAAGCTTTCTTT.

This clone was observed a handful of times. The CDR3 protein is CASSRDRNTGELFF. As DNA, the CDR3 is TGTGCCAGCAGCCGGGACAGAAACACCGGGGAGCTGTTTTTT. The chain joins TRBV7-3 to TRBJ2-2; 7 bases match TRBD1. The ends lost 5 bases at V and 2 bases at J; junction bases unmatched: 2. CDR1 is SGHTA, CDR2 FQGTGA, per germline. This CDR3 contains 14 residues.

This clone was seen just once. The J gene is TRBJ2-7, the V gene TRBV27, with D tentatively TRBD2 (5 bases). V was trimmed by 1 base and J by 1 base, leaving 20 bases between them. The CDR3 consists of 18 residues. Germline V gene sequence: CDR1 MNHEY, CDR2 SMNVEV (reference sequence). The CDR3 reads CASSLYLEGASRSYEQYF. CDR3 bases: TGTGCCAGCAGTTTATATCTCGAGGGAGCCTCAAGGTCCTACGAGCAGTACTTC.

The V call is TRBV28, the J call TRBJ1-2; TRBD1 is a possible D gene (6 bases). Trimming shortened V by 4 bases and J by 6 bases, and 12 bases separated the two germline ends. The CDR3 consists of 13 residues. The germline V gene encodes CDR1 MDHEN and CDR2 SYDVKM. The CDR3 sequence is CASSSDRVDGYTF. DNA of the CDR3: TGTGCCAGCAGTTCGGACAGAGTTGATGGCTACACCTTC.

The chain employs TRBV7-9 and TRBJ1-1; a weak D match, TRBD1 (5 bases). The CDR3 is 14 residues long. CDR1 and CDR2 from the germline V gene are SEHNR and FQNEAQ (reference sequence). Trimming cost V 5 bases and J 4 bases, with 14 bases left between them. The CDR3 region is CASSLRGLGTEAFF. The CDR3 nucleotides read TGTGCCAGCAGCCTCCGGGGACTCGGCACTGAAGCTTTCTTT. Supplemented by reference TRBV7-9 and TRBJ1-1, the full variable domain reads DTGVSQNPRHKITKRGQNVTFRCDPISEHNRLYWYRQTLGQGPEFLTYFQNEAQLEKSRLLSDRFSAERPKGSFSTLEIQRTEQGDSAMYLCASSLRGLGTEAFFGQGTRLTVV.

The rearrangement joins TRBV28 to TRBJ1-3; tentative D call: TRBD1 (5 bases). The germline V gene has CDR1 MDHEN and CDR2 SYDVKM. Trimming pared 6 bases from V and 4 bases from J, leaving 13 bases between. The CDR3 loop spans 14 amino acids. The CDR3 protein is CASRPQGEGNTIYF. DNA of the CDR3: TGTGCCAGCAGGCCCCAGGGTGAAGGAAACACCATATATTTT.

The genes are TRBV2 and TRBJ2-2; D gene unclear. The CDR3 is 15 residues long. The germline CDR1 and CDR2 sequences are SNHLY and FYNNEI. V was pared by 7 bases and J by 7 bases, with 19 bases between. The DNA for the CDR3 is TGTGCCAGCAAGCTCTCTTCCACGAACGTCGGGGAGCTGTTTTTT. As protein: CASKLSSTNVGELFF.

J is TRBJ2-7 and V is TRBV7-9, with a tentative D call TRBD1 (6 bases). The CDR3 is made up of 14 amino acids. CDR1 and CDR2 (germline): SEHNR, FQNEAQ (reference sequence). The V and J ends lost 5 bases and 1 base respectively, with 12 bases between them. CDR3 bases: TGTGCCAGCAGCACAGGGATGTCTTCCTACGAGCAGTACTTC. Its translation: CASSTGMSSYEQYF.

The DNA of the CDR3 is TGCGCCAGCAGCTTGGATGAGCGGAAAACTTACGAGCAGTACTTC. As protein: CASSLDERKTYEQYF. The chain links TRBV5-1 to TRBJ2-7; D may be TRBD2 (5 bases). V lost 0 bases, J lost 4 bases, and 14 bases lay in between. Germline V CDR1 and CDR2: SGHRS, YFSETQ. The CDR3 covers 15 residues.

This clone was found many times. The chain recombines TRBV29-1 with TRBJ1-5; 8 bases are a match to TRBD1. This CDR3 comprises 14 residues. J gave up 3 bases and V 6 bases, and 7 bases lay outside the gene matches. Looked up from germline, CDR1 is SQVTM and CDR2 is ANQGSEA. The CDR3: CSVRQGTPNQPQHF. DNA of the CDR3: TGCAGCGTCAGACAGGGGACCCCCAATCAGCCCCAGCATTTT. The entire variable domain, with the rest obtained from reference TRBV29-1 and TRBJ1-5, is as follows: SAVISQKPSRDICQRGTSLTIQCQVDSQVTMMFWYRQQPGQSLTLIATANQGSEATYESGFVIDKFPISRPNLTFSTLTVSNMSPEDSSIYLCSVRQGTPNQPQHFGDGTRLSIL.

The chain uses TRBV18 and TRBJ2-1; D possibly corresponds to TRBD2 (5 bases). Germline CDR1 KGHSH, CDR2 LQKENI. The CDR3 extends over 13 amino acids. Trimming stripped 3 bases from V and 7 bases from J, with 10 bases between. DNA of the CDR3: TGTGCCAGCTCACCTAGATCGGGGAATGAGCAGTTCTTC. This encodes CASSPRSGNEQFF.

The chain combines TRBV27 with TRBJ2-7; tentative D call: TRBD1 (7 bases). The CDR3 is made up of 16 amino acids. Germline CDR1 is MNHEY and CDR2 is SMNVEV (reference sequence). Between the trimmed V and J ends, which lost 2 bases and 3 bases, there was a span of 17 bases. The CDR3 region is CASSLGMYRGGYEQYF. DNA of the CDR3: TGTGCCAGCAGTTTAGGGATGTACAGGGGAGGCTACGAGCAGTACTTC.

This sequence joins TRBV7-9 and TRBJ2-1, with D perhaps matching TRBD2 (5 bases). Germline values: CDR1 SEHNR, CDR2 FQNEAQ (reference sequence). The CDR3 extends over 12 amino acids. The V end lost 3 bases, the J end lost 10 bases, and 10 bases lay between the germline ends. The CDR3 spells CASSFGVGEQFF. CDR3 DNA sequence: TGTGCCAGCAGCTTCGGGGTCGGGGAGCAGTTCTTC.

The rearrangement uses TRBV6-5 and TRBJ1-4; TRBD1 is a possible D gene (6 bases). The germline gives CDR1 MNHEY, CDR2 SVGAGI. The CDR3 totals 15 residues. With 9 bases removed from V and 0 bases from J, the gap between germline ends came to 14 bases. The CDR3 sequence is CASRGGPATNEKLFF. The DNA for the CDR3 is TGTGCCAGTCGGGGGGGGCCTGCAACTAATGAAAAACTGTTTTTT.

As for this clone: Other DNA sequences within the sample encode an identical CDR3. The gene calls are TRBV12-3 or TRBV12-4 and TRBJ1-2; 7 nucleotides align to TRBD1. J lost 5 bases, V lost 3 bases, and 0 bases had no gene match. The CDR3 is 12 amino acids. The CDR3 DNA sequence: TGTGCCAGCAGTTTGACAGGGTATGGCTACACCTTC. Translating gives CASSLTGYGYTF.

V and J are TRBV2 and TRBJ1-4; possibly TRBD1 for D (6 bases). Trimming pared 3 bases from V and 7 bases from J, leaving 9 bases between. Germline CDR1 SNHLY, CDR2 FYNNEI. This CDR3 has 13 residues. The CDR3 spells CASSDSRGEKLFF. CDR3 sequence (DNA): TGTGCCAGCAGTGATAGCAGGGGTGAAAAACTGTTTTTT.

This chain joins TRBV6-6 and TRBJ2-7; tentatively, D is TRBD2 (5 bases). The CDR3 extends over 16 amino acids. CDR1 and CDR2 from the germline V gene are MNHNY and SVGAGI (reference sequence). V lost 9 bases to trimming and J lost 2 bases, with 23 bases between them. CDR3 bases: TGTGCCAGGATGACCGGGGTAGAGGGTGGAACCTACGAGCAGTACTTC. Its translation is CARMTGVEGGTYEQYF.